This section outlines one TCR beta chain sequence together with its context. This sample stems from a study of blood T cell repertoires in COVID-19. Study-level background: Italy, Spain and the United States were the sources of the convalescent and acute COVID-19 samples.

Authors' analysis steps: Amplification with reference gene primers provided the estimates of nucleated cell counts. The repertoire was sequenced with immunoSEQ multiplex PCR; TCRdb's copy has only in-frame clones and lacks some. That table is the source of V, J and clone size, and D and trimming were worked out from the DNA. Of 120,000 to 150,000 clones listed, about 82% were seen once; the top ten hold roughly 8%. V lost 4 bases to trimming and J lost 0 bases, with 20 bases between them. CDR1 and CDR2 (germline): KGHDR, SFDVKD. The CDR3 runs 18 residues. The sequence came from a woman aged 55-75 years with acute or convalescent COVID-19. The chain recombines TRBV24-1 with TRBJ2-5, with D perhaps TRBD2 (6 bases). Input material: peripheral blood. The CDR3 loop reads CATSDRRGGRLYQETQYF. For the CDR3, the DNA is TGTGCCACCAGTGACCGCCGGGGAGGAAGATTGTACCAAGAGACCCAGTACTTC.